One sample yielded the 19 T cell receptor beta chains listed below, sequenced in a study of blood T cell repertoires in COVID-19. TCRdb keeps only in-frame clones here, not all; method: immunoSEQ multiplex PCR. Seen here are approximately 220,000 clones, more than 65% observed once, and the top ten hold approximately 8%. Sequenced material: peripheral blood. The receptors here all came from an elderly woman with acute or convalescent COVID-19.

CDR3 loop: CASCRRTGGPGELFF. The CDR3 bases are TGTGCCAGCTGCCGTAGGACAGGGGGCCCCGGGGAGCTGTTTTTT. The chain recombines TRBV28 with TRBJ2-2; 11 bases align to TRBD1. The V gene's germline CDR1 is MDHEN and CDR2 SYDVKM. The V and J ends lost 8 bases and 6 bases, in that order; junction bases with no gene match: 8. This CDR3 contains 15 residues. The whole variable domain, remainder taken from reference TRBV28 and TRBJ2-2, is DVKVTQSSRYLVKRTGEKVFLECVQDMDHENMFWYRQDPGLGLRLIYFSYDVKMKEKGDIPEGYSVSREKKERFSLILESASTNQTSMYLCASCRRTGGPGELFFGEGSRLTVL.

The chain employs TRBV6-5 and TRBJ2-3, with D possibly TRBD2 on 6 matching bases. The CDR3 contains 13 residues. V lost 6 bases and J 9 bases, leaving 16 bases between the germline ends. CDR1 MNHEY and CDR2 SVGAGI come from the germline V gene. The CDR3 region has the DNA TGTGCCAGCAGCCGCGGGACCGGTAGAACGCAGTATTTT. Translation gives CASSRGTGRTQYF.

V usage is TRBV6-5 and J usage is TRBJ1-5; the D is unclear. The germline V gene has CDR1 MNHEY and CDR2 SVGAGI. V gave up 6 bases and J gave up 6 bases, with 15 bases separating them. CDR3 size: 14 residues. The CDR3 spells CASRARGGVQPQHF. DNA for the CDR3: TGTGCCAGCAGGGCCCGGGGAGGTGTTCAGCCCCAGCATTTT.

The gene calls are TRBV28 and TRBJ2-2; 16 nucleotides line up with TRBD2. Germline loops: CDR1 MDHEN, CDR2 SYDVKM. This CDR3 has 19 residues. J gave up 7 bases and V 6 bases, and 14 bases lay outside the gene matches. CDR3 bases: TGTGCCAGCAGACCCTCCGGACCGGGACTAGCGGGAGGGGGCGGGGAGCTGTTTTTT. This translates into CASRPSGPGLAGGGGELFF.

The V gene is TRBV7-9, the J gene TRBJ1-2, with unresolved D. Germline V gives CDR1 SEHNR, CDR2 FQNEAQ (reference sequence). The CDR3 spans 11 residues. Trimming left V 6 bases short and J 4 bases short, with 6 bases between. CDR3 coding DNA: TGTGCCAGCAGGTTACTCTATGGCTACACCTTC. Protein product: CASRLLYGYTF.

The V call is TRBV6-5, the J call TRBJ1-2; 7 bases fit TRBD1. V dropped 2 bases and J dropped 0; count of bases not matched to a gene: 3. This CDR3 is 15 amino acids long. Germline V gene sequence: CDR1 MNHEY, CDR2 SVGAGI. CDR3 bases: TGTGCCAGCAGTTACACAGGGGCGTCTAACTATGGCTACACCTTC. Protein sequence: CASSYTGASNYGYTF.

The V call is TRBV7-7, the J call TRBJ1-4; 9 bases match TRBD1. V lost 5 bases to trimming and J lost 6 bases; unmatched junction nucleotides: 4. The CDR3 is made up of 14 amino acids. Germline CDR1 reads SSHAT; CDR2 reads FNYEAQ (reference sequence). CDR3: CASSKDRGDEKLFF. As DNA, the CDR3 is TGTGCCAGCAGCAAGGACAGGGGAGATGAAAAACTGTTTTTT.

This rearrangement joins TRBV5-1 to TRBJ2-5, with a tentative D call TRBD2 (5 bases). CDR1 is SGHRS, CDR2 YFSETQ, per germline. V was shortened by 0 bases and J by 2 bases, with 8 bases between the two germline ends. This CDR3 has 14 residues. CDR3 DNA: TGCGCCAGCAGCTTGGCCGGGGTACAAGAGACCCAGTACTTC. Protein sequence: CASSLAGVQETQYF.

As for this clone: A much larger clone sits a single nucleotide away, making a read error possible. CDR3 DNA sequence: TGTGCCAGCAGCTCCACAGGGGTGGAGACCCAGTACTTC. It encodes CASSSTGVETQYF. V and J are TRBV13 and TRBJ2-5, with 7 bases fitting TRBD1. The CDR3 extends over 13 amino acids. Germline values: CDR1 PRHDT, CDR2 FYEKMQ (reference sequence). With V trimmed by 4 bases and J by 5 bases, 4 bases remained unmatched.

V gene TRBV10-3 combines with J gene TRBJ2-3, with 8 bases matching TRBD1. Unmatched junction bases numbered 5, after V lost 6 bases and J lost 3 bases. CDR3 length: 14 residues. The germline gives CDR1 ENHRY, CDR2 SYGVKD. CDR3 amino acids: CAIRGQGRTDTQYF. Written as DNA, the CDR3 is TGTGCCATCAGAGGACAGGGTAGGACAGATACGCAGTATTTT.

The CDR3: CASRGGAYEQYF. CDR3 in DNA: TGTGCCAGCAGGGGGGGGGCCTACGAGCAGTACTTC. The rearrangement joins TRBV12-3 or TRBV12-4 to TRBJ2-7; TRBD2 matches 7 bases. The J segment lost 2 bases and the V segment lost 6 bases, leaving 1 base of the junction unmatched. The CDR3 runs to 12 residues.

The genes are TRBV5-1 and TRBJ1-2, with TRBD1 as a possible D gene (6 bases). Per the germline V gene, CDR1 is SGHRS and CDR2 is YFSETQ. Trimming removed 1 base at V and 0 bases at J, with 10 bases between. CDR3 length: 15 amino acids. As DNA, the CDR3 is TGCGCCAGCAGCTTGCGGGGGGCTGCTAACTATGGCTACACCTTC. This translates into CASSLRGAANYGYTF.

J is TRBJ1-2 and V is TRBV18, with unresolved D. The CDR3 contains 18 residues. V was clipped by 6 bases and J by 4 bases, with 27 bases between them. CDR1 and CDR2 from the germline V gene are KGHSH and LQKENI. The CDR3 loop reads CASSLSSVEPPRIYGYTF. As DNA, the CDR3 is TGTGCCAGCTCCCTAAGTTCGGTGGAGCCTCCGAGGATCTATGGCTACACCTTC.

Here the CDR3 reads CASSFDRAKGETQYF. The DNA for the CDR3 is TGTGCCAGCAGCTTTGACAGGGCCAAGGGTGAGACCCAGTACTTC. The V and J genes are TRBV7-2 and TRBJ2-5; 7 bases are shared with TRBD1. CDR1 SGHTA and CDR2 FQGNSA come from the germline V gene. CDR3 length equals 15 residues. Losses at the gene ends were 3 bases for V and 5 bases for J; bases not matched to a gene: 9.

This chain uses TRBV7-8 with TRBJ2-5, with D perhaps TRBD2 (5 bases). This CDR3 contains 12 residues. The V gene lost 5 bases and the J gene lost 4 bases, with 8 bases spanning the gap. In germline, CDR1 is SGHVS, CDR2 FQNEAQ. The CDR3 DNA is TGTGCCAGCAGCCACCGGGGAGAGACCCAGTACTTC. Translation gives CASSHRGETQYF.

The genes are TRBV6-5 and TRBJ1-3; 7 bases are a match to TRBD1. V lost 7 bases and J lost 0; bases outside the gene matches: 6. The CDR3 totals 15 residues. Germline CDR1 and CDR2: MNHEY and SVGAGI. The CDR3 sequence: CASTRTGNSGNTIYF. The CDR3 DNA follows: TGTGCCAGCACCCGGACAGGAAACTCTGGAAACACCATATATTTT.

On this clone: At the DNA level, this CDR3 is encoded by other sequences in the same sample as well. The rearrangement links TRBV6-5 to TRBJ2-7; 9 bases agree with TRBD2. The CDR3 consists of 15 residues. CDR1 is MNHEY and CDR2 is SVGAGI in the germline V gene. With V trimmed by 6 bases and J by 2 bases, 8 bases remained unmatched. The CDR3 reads CASSPRAGGPYEQYF. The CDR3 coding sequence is TGTGCCAGCAGCCCCCGGGCGGGGGGGCCCTACGAGCAGTACTTC.

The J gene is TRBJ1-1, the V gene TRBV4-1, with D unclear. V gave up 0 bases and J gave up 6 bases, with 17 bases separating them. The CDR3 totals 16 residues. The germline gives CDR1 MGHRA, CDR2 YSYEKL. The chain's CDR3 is CASSQDLRGGQAEAFF. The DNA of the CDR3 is TGCGCCAGCAGCCAAGATCTACGGGGAGGTCAGGCTGAAGCTTTCTTT.

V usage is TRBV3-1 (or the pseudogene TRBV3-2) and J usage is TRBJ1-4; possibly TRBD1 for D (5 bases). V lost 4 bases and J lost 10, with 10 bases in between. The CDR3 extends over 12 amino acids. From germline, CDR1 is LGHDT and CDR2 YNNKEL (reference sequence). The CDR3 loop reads CASSLSGGKLFF. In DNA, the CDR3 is TGTGCCAGCAGCCTTTCCGGGGGAAAACTGTTTTTT.